The 27 T cell receptor beta chains below were found in one sample sequenced in a study of blood T cells in healthy people across ages. A J-beta primer mix and a sample-barcoded 5' primer were used in a second PCR of about 7 to 12 cycles. TCRdb reprocessed the 5' RACE reads with MiXCR, giving one entry per CDR3 protein. The sample includes approximately 800,000 distinct CDR3 sequences, 60% to 80% of them seen just once. The sample comprised blood. The source is a man younger than 40 in good health.

This clonotype was counted only a few times. The CDR3 spells CASSFDRGRNYEQFF. As DNA, the CDR3 is TGTGCCAGCAGTTTTGACAGGGGGCGAAACTATGAGCAGTTCTTC. The J gene is TRBJ2-1, the V gene TRBV6-5; 10 positions agree with TRBD1. The CDR3 totals 15 residues. The V segment lost 4 bases and the J segment 8 bases; nucleotides outside the gene matches: 8. The germline V gene has CDR1 MNHEY and CDR2 SVGAGI.

The chain combines TRBV5-1 with TRBJ2-2; D is possibly TRBD2 (5 bases). The CDR3 sequence is 16 residues long. Trimming removed 3 bases from V and 0 bases from J, with 12 bases in between. CDR1 is SGHRS and CDR2 is YFSETQ in the germline V gene. CDR3 bases: TGCGCCAGCAGCTCGAGCGGTGCCCCGAACACCGGGGAGCTGTTTTTT. This sequence encodes CASSSSGAPNTGELFF.

This chain uses TRBV7-2 with TRBJ2-4; 7 bases align to TRBD1. Near its end, the DNA agrees better with TRBJ2-7, so the J call may be wrong. Germline V CDR1 and CDR2: SGHTA, FQGNSA. This CDR3 spans 14 amino acids. The chain's CDR3 is CASSLRDRANEQYF. CDR3 sequence (DNA): TGTGCCAGCAGCTTACGAGACAGGGCCAACGAGCAGTACTTC.

This chain uses TRBV5-1 with TRBJ2-7; D tentatively fits TRBD1 or TRBD2 (6 bases each). Trimming took off 4 bases at V and 2 bases at J, with 16 bases between the two ends. This CDR3 has 15 residues. Germline V gene data show CDR1 as SGHRS and CDR2 as YFSETQ. The CDR3 DNA follows: TGCGCCAGCAGCCCCCGGCTCGGGGGCCCCTACGAGCAGTACTTC. Protein sequence: CASSPRLGGPYEQYF. The full variable domain, completed using reference TRBV5-1 and TRBJ2-7, is KAGVTQTPRYLIKTRGQQVTLSCSPISGHRSVSWYQQTPGQGLQFLFEYFSETQRNKGNFPGRFSGRQFSNSRSEMNVSTLELGDSALYLCASSPRLGGPYEQYFGPGTRLTVT.

The J gene is TRBJ2-4, the V gene TRBV7-2, with TRBD1 identical over 7 bases. The length of the CDR3 is 15 residues. CDR1 is SGHTA and CDR2 is FQGNSA in the germline V gene. V was pared by 2 bases and J by 5 bases, with 6 bases of the junction left unmatched. This CDR3 reads CASSLRGTEENIQYF. The CDR3 coding sequence is TGTGCCAGCAGCTTAAGAGGGACAGAAGAAAACATTCAGTACTTC.

The rearrangement uses TRBV6-1 and TRBJ1-6; 7 bases agree with TRBD1. The CDR3 covers 16 residues. V lost 6 bases and J lost 7; bases outside the gene matches: 12. Germline V lookup: CDR1 MNHNS, CDR2 SASEGT. In DNA form, the CDR3 reads TGTGCCAGCAGGTCGGGACAGTCCTTGAGAAATTCACCCCTCCACTTT. As protein: CASRSGQSLRNSPLHF.

This rearrangement joins TRBV6-6 to TRBJ1-5; D not resolved. The CDR3 consists of 15 residues. Trimming pared 4 bases from V and 5 bases from J, leaving 15 bases between. The V gene's germline CDR1 is MNHNY and CDR2 SVGAGI (reference sequence). In DNA form, the CDR3 reads TGTGCCAGCAGTTTCGACACGGGCGGGCATCAGCCCCAGCATTTT. It codes for CASSFDTGGHQPQHF.

This clonotype was seen only once. The CDR3 reads CATNPTGTGGDEQFF. Here the CDR3 DNA reads TGTGCCACCAATCCGACCGGGACAGGGGGCGATGAGCAGTTCTTC. This chain connects TRBV15 to TRBJ2-1; 12 bases map to TRBD1. Per germline, CDR1 LNHNV and CDR2 YYDKDF (reference sequence). The V and J ends lost 7 bases and 8 bases, in that order; junction bases with no gene match: 9. The CDR3 is 15 amino acids.

The chain employs TRBV7-9 and TRBJ2-3, with 7 bases fitting TRBD1. This CDR3 has 15 residues. The V segment lost 4 bases and the J segment 3 bases; nucleotides outside the gene matches: 7. The germline gives CDR1 SEHNR, CDR2 FQNEAQ (reference sequence). CDR3 DNA: TGTGCCAGCAGCTCCTCAGACAGGGAAACAGATACGCAGTATTTT. Translating it yields CASSSSDRETDTQYF.

V usage is TRBV20-1 and J usage is TRBJ2-3; D might be TRBD2 (5 bases). From germline, CDR1 is DFQATT and CDR2 SNEGSKA (reference sequence). The germline V and J ends were trimmed by 2 bases and 0 bases, with 21 bases remaining between them. The CDR3 has 18 residues. In DNA form, the CDR3 reads TGCAGTGCTAGAAACCCCTCAGGACTCCTGCCGAGCACAGATACGCAGTATTTT. Protein: CSARNPSGLLPSTDTQYF.

This clonotype was seen once. This sequence joins TRBV20-1 and TRBJ2-3; 16 bases are a match to TRBD2. The CDR3 is 16 amino acids. The germline V gene has CDR1 DFQATT and CDR2 SNEGSKA (reference sequence). V shed 3 bases, J shed 3 bases, and the junction held 3 bases outside the gene matches. CDR3 sequence (DNA): TGCAGTGCTAGGGGACTAGCGGGAGGGATTACAGATACGCAGTATTTT. Its protein is CSARGLAGGITDTQYF.

This clonotype was seen a handful of times. The genes are TRBV6-1 and TRBJ2-1, with TRBD2 matching 9 bases. Unmatched junction bases numbered 10, after V lost 8 bases and J lost 2 bases. The CDR3 loop spans 16 amino acids. Germline lookup yields CDR1 MNHNS and CDR2 SASEGT. This chain's CDR3 is CASQMGQRGAYNEQFF. CDR3 sequence (DNA): TGTGCCAGCCAGATGGGGCAGCGGGGGGCCTACAATGAGCAGTTCTTC.

This chain joins TRBV9 and TRBJ2-3, with D possibly matching TRBD2 (7 bases). The CDR3 totals 15 residues. The germline V gene has CDR1 SGDLS and CDR2 YYNGEE. V was trimmed by 3 bases and J by 2 bases, leaving 13 bases between them. The CDR3 nucleotides read TGTGCCAGCAGCGATCGGGGGGCCAACACAGATACGCAGTATTTT. The encoded protein is CASSDRGANTDTQYF.

The chain is built from TRBV12-3 or TRBV12-4 and TRBJ1-5; D gene ambiguous. The CDR3 length is 13 residues. Trimming removed 8 bases at V and 2 bases at J, with 10 bases between. CDR3 amino acids: CASGREGNQPQHF. DNA of the CDR3: TGTGCCAGCGGACGTGAGGGCAATCAGCCCCAGCATTTT.

The chain has TRBV12-3 or TRBV12-4 and TRBJ2-3; D perhaps matches TRBD2 (6 bases). V was trimmed by 4 bases and J by 0 bases, leaving 14 bases between them. This CDR3 region has 16 residues. The CDR3 is CASSSPPSASTDTQYF. For the CDR3, the DNA is TGTGCCAGCAGTTCTCCCCCTAGCGCTAGCACAGATACGCAGTATTTT.

The V gene is TRBV7-6, the J gene TRBJ2-1; D not certain. Germline V gene lookup returns CDR1 SGHVS and CDR2 FNYEAQ. The V gene lost 2 bases and the J gene lost 3 bases, with 11 bases spanning the gap. The CDR3 contains 15 residues. The CDR3 DNA reads TGTGCCAGCAGCTTAAGTATAGGGAACTACAATGAGCAGTTCTTC. As protein: CASSLSIGNYNEQFF.

The V gene is TRBV4-1, the J gene TRBJ2-3; unclear D gene. The V gene's germline CDR1 is MGHRA and CDR2 YSYEKL. This CDR3 spans 15 amino acids. Trimming took off 2 bases at V and 2 bases at J, with 11 bases between the two ends. In DNA form, the CDR3 reads TGCGCCAGCAGCCAATCTTTCTATCTCACAGATACGCAGTATTTT. It translates to CASSQSFYLTDTQYF.

The chain joins TRBV29-1 to TRBJ2-7; possible D gene TRBD1, 5 bases. This CDR3 is 13 amino acids long. Germline CDR1 and CDR2: SQVTM and ANQGSEA. V was trimmed by 5 bases and J by 1 base, leaving 12 bases between them. In nucleotides, the CDR3 is TGCAGCGTTTGGGCGACAGTTTCCTACGAGCAGTACTTC. It yields the protein CSVWATVSYEQYF.

This clonotype was observed a few times. V and J are TRBV7-2 and TRBJ2-7; 8 bases fit TRBD1. Losses at the gene ends were 1 base for V and 3 bases for J; bases not matched to a gene: 5. Germline CDR1 reads SGHTA; CDR2 reads FQGNSA. The CDR3 length is 15 residues. The DNA for the CDR3 is TGTGCCAGCAGCTTAGTGGGGACAGGAGACTACGAGCAGTACTTC. It yields the protein CASSLVGTGDYEQYF.

The rearrangement uses TRBV2 and TRBJ2-1, with 12 bases lining up with TRBD2. CDR1 and CDR2 from the germline V gene are SNHLY and FYNNEI. The CDR3 extends over 18 amino acids. Trimming took 2 bases from V and 2 from J; bases not matched to a gene: 7. The CDR3: CASSESGGLAGTYNEQFF. The CDR3 nucleotides read TGTGCCAGCAGTGAATCGGGGGGACTAGCGGGTACCTACAATGAGCAGTTCTTC.

The V call is TRBV7-9, the J call TRBJ2-5; 11 nucleotides match TRBD2. The length of the CDR3 is 17 residues. V lost 5 bases to trimming and J lost 2 bases; unmatched junction nucleotides: 10. CDR1 SEHNR and CDR2 FQNEAQ come from the germline V gene (reference sequence). The CDR3 region has the DNA TGTGCCAGCAGCGCACCTACTAGCGGGGGCCTTCAAGAGACCCAGTACTTC. Translating it yields CASSAPTSGGLQETQYF.

V gene TRBV6-2 or TRBV6-3 combines with J gene TRBJ1-2; 7 bases are shared with TRBD1. Looked up from germline, CDR1 is MNHEY and CDR2 is SVGEGT. The J segment lost 3 bases and the V segment lost 6 bases, leaving 10 bases of the junction unmatched. The length of the CDR3 is 15 residues. In nucleotides, the CDR3 is TGTGCCAGCAGCCCCGACAGGGTCCGTGACTATGGCTACACCTTC. Amino acid sequence: CASSPDRVRDYGYTF.

This clonotype was observed a single time. The chain uses TRBV10-3 and TRBJ2-5; 7 bases agree with TRBD1. The germline V gene has CDR1 ENHRY and CDR2 SYGVKD. The CDR3 has 13 amino acids. V gave up 6 bases and J gave up 11 bases; unmatched junction bases: 12. The CDR3 DNA reads TGTGCCATCAGGATGGGACAGCACAATGAGCAGTACTTC. This codes for CAIRMGQHNEQYF.

V and J are TRBV7-8 and TRBJ1-2; 7 bases fit TRBD1. CDR1 and CDR2 from the germline V gene are SGHVS and FQNEAQ. The V gene end was trimmed by 5 bases and the J gene end by 4 bases; junction bases not matched to a gene: 7. The CDR3 loop spans 14 amino acids. The CDR3 region is CASSVQGTGYGYTF. In DNA, the CDR3 is TGTGCCAGCAGCGTACAGGGGACGGGCTATGGCTACACCTTC.

This CDR3 reads CASSANIATNEKLFF. The CDR3 region has the DNA TGTGCCAGTAGTGCCAACATAGCAACTAATGAAAAACTGTTTTTT. V gene TRBV19 combines with J gene TRBJ1-4; D uncertain. The V end was cut by 5 bases, the J end by 0 bases, with 10 bases between. The CDR3 has 15 residues. Germline V CDR1 and CDR2: LNHDA, SQIVND (reference sequence).

The genes are TRBV9 and TRBJ2-7, with D maybe TRBD1 (7 bases). The germline V gene encodes CDR1 SGDLS and CDR2 YYNGEE. Between the trimmed V and J ends, which lost 0 bases and 2 bases, there was a span of 12 bases. The CDR3 is 15 residues long. The chain's CDR3 is CASSVGGTAAYEQYF. In nucleotides, the CDR3 is TGTGCCAGCAGCGTAGGCGGGACAGCTGCCTACGAGCAGTACTTC.

This clonotype was counted a few times. The gene calls are TRBV10-3 and TRBJ2-7; possibly TRBD2 for D (5 bases). The CDR3 runs 12 residues. In germline, CDR1 is ENHRY, CDR2 SYGVKD. The V end was cut by 4 bases, the J end by 5 bases, with 9 bases between. The CDR3 is CAISGGNNEQYF. The CDR3 DNA is TGTGCCATCAGTGGAGGGAACAACGAGCAGTACTTC.